Each of the 8 T cell receptor beta chains below was sequenced from the same sample in a study of response to subunit inactivated influenza vaccine. TCRdb reprocessed the RT-PCR reads with MiXCR, giving one entry per CDR3 protein. The table has about 520,000 distinct CDR3 sequences, around 7.9% seen once. The specimen was PBMCs from blood, collected roughly 24 months after vaccination. The receptors here all came from a man aged 45-69 years who received an inactivated influenza vaccine.

This chain uses TRBV15 with TRBJ1-2, with 9 bases matching TRBD1. Germline loops: CDR1 LNHNV, CDR2 YYDKDF (reference sequence). The CDR3 has 14 residues. V trimming: 0 bases; J trimming: 5 bases; junction bases outside the gene matches: 1. Here the CDR3 DNA reads TGTGCCACCAGCAGAGAGGGGACAGGGTATGGCTACACCTTC. Amino acids: CATSREGTGYGYTF.

There are a few counts of this clonotype. The chain carries TRBV7-8 and TRBJ2-7; D may be TRBD2 (6 bases). Deletions cut 4 bases from V and 0 bases from J, with 13 bases between. CDR1 and CDR2 from the germline V gene are SGHVS and FQNEAQ. The CDR3 length is 15 residues. The CDR3 bases are TGTGCCAGCAGCTCCGGGACTGCCGGCTCCTACGAGCAGTACTTC. It yields the protein CASSSGTAGSYEQYF.

This chain joins TRBV10-3 and TRBJ2-7; TRBD2 aligns across 9 bases. The CDR3 spans 15 residues. Unmatched junction bases numbered 6, after V lost 6 bases and J lost 0 bases. Germline V gives CDR1 ENHRY, CDR2 SYGVKD. The CDR3 loop is CAIRGTSGSSYEQYF. In nucleotides, the CDR3 is TGTGCCATCAGGGGAACTAGCGGGTCCTCCTACGAGCAGTACTTC.

This clonotype has ten or more counts. The V and J genes are TRBV7-9 and TRBJ2-1; D is perhaps TRBD1 (6 bases). Germline-derived CDR1 and CDR2 are SEHNR and FQNEAQ (reference sequence). The CDR3 runs 15 residues. V was shortened by 4 bases and J by 6 bases, with 16 bases between the two germline ends. DNA of the CDR3: TGTGCCAGCAGCTATATCGACAGGCCTCCCAATGAGCAGTTCTTC. Translation: CASSYIDRPPNEQFF.

This clonotype was seen ten or more times. V and J are TRBV25-1 and TRBJ1-2; no clear D. With 1 base removed from V and 7 bases from J, the gap between germline ends came to 13 bases. The CDR3 has 14 residues. The germline V gene encodes CDR1 MGHDK and CDR2 SYGVNS. This CDR3 is CASSELNRDFGYTF. The CDR3, as DNA: TGTGCCAGCAGTGAATTAAACCGTGATTTTGGCTACACCTTC.

This clonotype came up a few times. The chain uses TRBV4-2 and TRBJ1-2; the match to TRBD1 covers 9 bases. Looked up from germline, CDR1 is LGHNA and CDR2 is YNFKEQ. V trimming: 4 bases; J trimming: 6 bases; junction bases outside the gene matches: 6. This CDR3 is 14 amino acids long. The DNA of the CDR3 is TGTGCCAGCAGCCCCGTAGACAGGGGGAATGGCTACACCTTC. Translated, it gives CASSPVDRGNGYTF.

This clonotype appeared many times. Germline is not matched at one junction end, which may reflect a read error. The chain links TRBV7-2 to TRBJ1-1, with 8 bases identical to TRBD1. The length of the CDR3 is 13 residues. CDR1 is SGHTA and CDR2 is FQGNSA in the germline V gene. CDR3 protein: CASSRQGNAEAFF. DNA for the CDR3: TGTGCCAGCAGCCGACAGGGGAACGCTGAAGCTTTCTTT.

The chain employs TRBV7-9 and TRBJ2-7; 8 bases are a match to TRBD1. The CDR3 length is 14 residues. The trim removed 4 bases at V and 6 bases at J, leaving 8 bases unmatched. Germline assignment: CDR1 SEHNR and CDR2 FQNEAQ (reference sequence). In DNA, the CDR3 is TGTGCCAGCAGCTCGCAGGACAGGGCGACCGAGCAGTACTTC. Its protein product is CASSSQDRATEQYF.